This is a list of T cell receptor beta chains from one sample in a study of blood T cell repertoires in COVID-19. Sequencing was performed with immunoSEQ multiplex PCR; in TCRdb, only in-frame clones are kept and a portion is missing. This table has about 190,000 clones, roughly 88% appearing once. Input material: peripheral blood. These receptors were obtained from a woman aged 40 to 49 who had recovered from COVID-19. CDR3s include the opening cysteine and the closing phenylalanine or tryptophan. The D gene is left open where the match is weak. For some rows the clone size is stated as once, few or many, or as a class when expanded; others skip it.

>TRBJ2-1|TRBD2|once|TRBV7-9
TGTGCCAGCAGCTTAGGACTAGCGGGAGATGAGCAGTTCTTC
CASSLGLAGDEQFF
>TRBJ2-7|.|once|TRBV6-5
TGTGCCAGCAGTTTCAACTACGAGCAGTACTTC
CASSFNYEQYF
>TRBJ2-7|TRBD2|.|TRBV11-2
TGTGCCAGCAGCTTAGGGACTAGCGGACCCTACGAGCAGTACTTC
CASSLGTSGPYEQYF
>TRBJ2-2|TRBD2|.|TRBV28
TGTGCCAGCACGGGACTAGCAGAAATCACCGGGGAGCTGTTTTTT
CASTGLAEITGELFF
>TRBJ2-5|.|.|TRBV6-5
TGTGCCAGCAGCGTACTAGAAGAAGAGACCCAGTACTTC
CASSVLEEETQYF
>TRBJ2-3|.|.|TRBV13
TGTGCCAGCAGCCCAACTATAGGGGAGGTCACAGATACGCAGTATTTT
CASSPTIGEVTDTQYF
>TRBJ1-1|.|.|TRBV15
TGTGCCACCAGCAGGGCGAATGGGGGGACTGAAGCTTTCTTT
CATSRANGGTEAFF
>TRBJ1-2|TRBD1|.|TRBV6-5
TGTGCCAGCAGTTACTCTAGGGACAGGGAAGGCTACACCTTC
CASSYSRDREGYTF
>TRBJ2-7|TRBD2|.|TRBV7-9
TGTGCCAGCAGCTTAGCTCGGGGGGGCAGCCAAGAGTATTACGAGCAGTACTTC
CASSLARGGSQEYYEQYF
>TRBJ1-4|TRBD1|.|TRBV6-5
TGTGCCAGCAGGCGACAGGGTCTAGGTAATGAAAAACTGTTTTTT
CASRRQGLGNEKLFF
>TRBJ1-1|.|.|TRBV20-1
TGCAGTGCTTTGAGGAACACTGAAGCTTTCTTT
CSALRNTEAFF
>TRBJ1-5|TRBD1|.|TRBV30
TGTGCCTGGACACAGGGGTCCAATCAGCCCCAGCATTTT
CAWTQGSNQPQHF
>TRBJ2-1|.|.|TRBV9
TGTGCCAGCAGCGCGGGACTCGCGAGCTCCTACAATGAGCAGTTCTTC
CASSAGLASSYNEQFF
>TRBJ1-1|.|.|TRBV18
TGTGCCAGCTCACCAACGACGGGGGTTGAAGCTTTCTTT
CASSPTTGVEAFF
>TRBJ1-1|TRBD1|.|TRBV7-9
TGTGCCAGCAGCTTAGGTCATTTGGGACAGGTGAACACTGAAGCTTTCTTT
CASSLGHLGQVNTEAFF
>TRBJ2-1|TRBD2|.|TRBV7-9
TGTGCCAGCAGCCCAAGGACTAGCGGGAGGGAGGGCTCCTACAATGAGCAGTTCTTC
CASSPRTSGREGSYNEQFF
>TRBJ1-5|TRBD1|.|TRBV6-2/TRBV6-3
TGTGCCAGCACCCCAACAGGGGGCTTTCAGCCCCAGCATTTT
CASTPTGGFQPQHF
>TRBJ1-3|.|.|TRBV7-2
TGTGCCAGCAGCTTCATCAGCTCTGGAAACACCATATATTTT
CASSFISSGNTIYF
>TRBJ2-2|TRBD1|.|TRBV5-1
TGCGCCAGCAGCATCGACAGGGGGCAAGGCGGGGAGCTGTTTTTT
CASSIDRGQGGELFF
>TRBJ2-5|.|once|TRBV5-1
TGCGCCAGCAGCTTCGGGGGGCAGGGGGAGACCCAGTACTTC
CASSFGGQGETQYF
>TRBJ1-1|.|.|TRBV7-2
TGTGCCAGCAGTCAGGGCCACACTGAAGCTTTCTTT
CASSQGHTEAFF
>TRBJ1-4|TRBD1|.|TRBV5-1
TGCGCCAGCAGCATCGGCCAACCAGGGGGGGAAAAACTGTTTTTT
CASSIGQPGGEKLFF
>TRBJ2-5|TRBD2|few|TRBV7-8
TGTGCCAGCAGCTTAGCACTAGCGGGAGGGACCCAGTACTTC
CASSLALAGGTQYF